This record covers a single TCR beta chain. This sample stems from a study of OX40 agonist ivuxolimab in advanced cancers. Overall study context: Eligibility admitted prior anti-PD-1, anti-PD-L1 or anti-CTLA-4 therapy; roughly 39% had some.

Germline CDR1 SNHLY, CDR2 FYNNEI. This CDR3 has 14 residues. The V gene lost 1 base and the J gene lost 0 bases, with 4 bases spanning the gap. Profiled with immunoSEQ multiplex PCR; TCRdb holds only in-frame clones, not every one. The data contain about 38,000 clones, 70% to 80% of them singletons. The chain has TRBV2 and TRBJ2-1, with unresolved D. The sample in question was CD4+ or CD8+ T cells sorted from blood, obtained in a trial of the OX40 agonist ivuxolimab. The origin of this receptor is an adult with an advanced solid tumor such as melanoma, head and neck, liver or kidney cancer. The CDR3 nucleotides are TGTGCCAGCAGTGAAGGCCCCTCCTACAATGAGCAGTTCTTC. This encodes CASSEGPSYNEQFF.